These T cell receptor beta chains were read from a single sample in a study of blood T cell repertoires in COVID-19. Method: immunoSEQ multiplex PCR; TCRdb's copy keeps in-frame clones and lacks some. Here the sample spans approximately 190,000 clones, around four fifths being singletons. What was sequenced was peripheral blood. These TCRs come from a woman aged 65 to 85 with active or convalescent COVID-19. Each CDR3 is given with its conserved first and last residue. Each record gives: D gene, V gene, clone size, J gene, CDR3 protein, CDR3 DNA. D genes are given only for firm matches. Not every row has a clone size; where given, it reads once, few, many or a size class.

TRBD2	TRBV5-1	once	TRBJ2-3	CASSSLSGRSTDTQYF	TGCGCCAGCAGCTCACTTAGCGGGAGGAGCACAGATACGCAGTATTTT
TRBD2	TRBV5-5	once	TRBJ2-7	CASSLVRTSGPYEQYF	TGTGCCAGCAGCTTGGTTAGGACTAGCGGACCCTACGAGCAGTACTTC
-	TRBV5-6	-	TRBJ1-1	CASGRGGAAEAFF	TGTGCCAGCGGAAGGGGAGGCGCAGCTGAAGCTTTCTTT
-	TRBV24-1	-	TRBJ2-1	CATSVQGRDEQFF	TGTGCCACCAGTGTTCAGGGTCGGGATGAGCAGTTCTTC
-	TRBV7-6	few	TRBJ1-5	CASSLDGYSNQPQHF	TGTGCCAGCAGCTTAGACGGGTATAGCAATCAGCCCCAGCATTTT
TRBD2	TRBV2	-	TRBJ2-7	CASGGTPAYEQYF	TGTGCCTCCGGGGGGACCCCAGCCTACGAGCAGTACTTC
-	TRBV27	-	TRBJ2-4	CASSLSAGIAKNIQYF	TGTGCCAGCAGTTTATCTGCCGGGATCGCCAAAAACATTCAGTACTTC
-	TRBV5-5	-	TRBJ1-4	CASSPRQVNEKLFF	TGTGCCAGCAGCCCTCGACAGGTTAATGAAAAACTGTTTTTT
-	TRBV4-1	-	TRBJ1-6	CASSQDFGRHPPLHF	TGCGCCAGCAGCCAAGATTTCGGCAGGCACCCACCCCTCCACTTT
-	TRBV3-1/TRBV3-2	-	TRBJ2-2	CASSQVRGLTGELFF	TGTGCCAGCAGCCAAGTCCGAGGACTCACCGGGGAGCTGTTTTTT
-	TRBV19	-	TRBJ2-3	CASSIGGGVADTQYF	TGTGCCAGTAGTATAGGAGGAGGGGTGGCAGATACGCAGTATTTT
-	TRBV19	-	TRBJ2-5	CASSIGGRGETQYF	TGTGCCAGTAGTATAGGGGGCCGGGGGGAGACCCAGTACTTC
TRBD1	TRBV7-2	-	TRBJ1-3	CASTRQGAPGNTIYF	TGTGCCAGCACCAGGCAGGGGGCCCCTGGAAACACCATATATTTT
TRBD1	TRBV6-5	-	TRBJ1-3	CASQPGQGGNTIYF	TGTGCCAGCCAACCCGGACAGGGCGGAAACACCATATATTTT
TRBD1	TRBV19	-	TRBJ1-2	CASSTQGLNYGYTF	TGTGCCAGTAGTACACAGGGGCTGAACTATGGCTACACCTTC
-	TRBV6-2/TRBV6-3	-	TRBJ2-6	CASSRRGNGNSGANVLTF	TGTGCCAGCAGTAGACGAGGGAACGGGAACTCTGGGGCCAACGTCCTGACTTTC
TRBD2	TRBV7-9	-	TRBJ2-1	CASSQPPGLASNNEQFF	TGTGCCAGCAGCCAACCTCCGGGACTAGCCTCCAATAATGAGCAGTTCTTC
-	TRBV25-1	-	TRBJ2-5	CASSEAGQETQYF	TGTGCCAGCAGTGAGGCGGGCCAAGAGACCCAGTACTTC
TRBD1	TRBV4-1	-	TRBJ1-1	CASSQEDRDNTEAFF	TGCGCCAGCAGCCAAGAGGACAGGGACAACACTGAAGCTTTCTTT
-	TRBV2	-	TRBJ2-1	CASSSRFYNEQFF	TGTGCCAGCAGCTCCAGGTTTTACAATGAGCAGTTCTTC
TRBD1	TRBV3-1/TRBV3-2	-	TRBJ2-2	CASIGQDANTGELFF	TGTGCCAGCATAGGACAGGACGCGAACACCGGGGAGCTGTTTTTT
TRBD1	TRBV30	-	TRBJ2-7	CAWSQDRVDEQYF	TGTGCCTGGAGCCAGGACAGGGTCGACGAGCAGTACTTC
-	TRBV19	once	TRBJ1-4	CASSIVKVPSSRGEKLFF	TGTGCCAGTAGTATCGTTAAGGTCCCCTCAAGCAGGGGTGAAAAACTGTTTTTT
-	TRBV29-1	-	TRBJ2-3	CSAILGSPGSRGAPDTQYF	TGCAGCGCTATACTTGGGTCCCCGGGCTCCCGGGGGGCCCCAGATACGCAGTATTTT
TRBD1	TRBV19	-	TRBJ2-2	CASTGQAGELFF	TGTGCCAGCACCGGACAGGCCGGGGAGCTGTTTTTT
TRBD1	TRBV11-1	-	TRBJ2-4	CASSSNRGLTKNIQYF	TGTGCCAGCAGCTCGAACAGGGGGCTGACCAAAAACATTCAGTACTTC
TRBD1	TRBV19	-	TRBJ2-1	CASRGRGQRYNEQFF	TGTGCCAGTAGGGGTAGGGGACAGAGGTACAATGAGCAGTTCTTC
-	TRBV28	-	TRBJ2-3	CASSLLDKTLGTDTQYF	TGTGCCAGCAGTTTATTGGACAAGACGTTGGGCACAGATACGCAGTATTTT
-	TRBV18	-	TRBJ2-7	CASSQGSSYEQYF	TGTGCCAGCTCACAAGGGAGCTCCTACGAGCAGTACTTC
-	TRBV5-1	-	TRBJ1-4	CASSPVNGEKLFF	TGCGCCAGCAGCCCCGTTAACGGTGAAAAACTGTTTTTT
TRBD1	TRBV18	-	TRBJ2-7	CASSPRTGSSYEQYF	TGTGCCAGCTCACCACGGACAGGCAGCTCCTACGAGCAGTACTTC
-	TRBV19	once	TRBJ2-7	CASKGVGVQEQYF	TGTGCCAGTAAAGGAGTGGGAGTTCAAGAGCAGTACTTC
-	TRBV6-5	-	TRBJ2-3	CASKQSRTDTQYF	TGTGCCAGCAAACAGAGTCGCACAGATACGCAGTATTTT
TRBD2	TRBV9	-	TRBJ2-1	CASSVANRLAGAEQFF	TGTGCCAGCAGCGTAGCTAATCGGCTAGCGGGAGCTGAGCAGTTCTTC
TRBD1	TRBV19	-	TRBJ2-7	CASSPGTGASYEQYF	TGTGCCAGTAGTCCCGGGACAGGGGCCTCCTACGAGCAGTACTTC
-	TRBV5-1	-	TRBJ2-2	CASSLGAVGPTGELFF	TGCGCCAGCAGCTTGGGGGCCGTAGGTCCGACCGGGGAGCTGTTTTTT
TRBD2	TRBV24-1	-	TRBJ2-1	CATSETSGSSYNEQFF	TGTGCCACCAGTGAGACTAGCGGCAGCTCCTACAATGAGCAGTTCTTC
-	TRBV7-6	-	TRBJ2-5	CASSLDRLDLQTQYF	TGTGCCAGCAGCCTAGACAGGCTAGACCTTCAGACCCAGTACTTC
TRBD1	TRBV28	-	TRBJ1-4	CASSPRGTGRKYEKLFF	TGTGCCAGCAGTCCACGGGGGACAGGGCGAAAATATGAAAAACTGTTTTTT
TRBD1	TRBV2	-	TRBJ1-2	CASRPTGVTRNYGYTF	TGTGCCAGCAGGCCCACAGGGGTGACGCGGAACTATGGCTACACCTTC
TRBD2	TRBV24-1	-	TRBJ2-5	CATSKAGEGETQYF	TGTGCCACCAGTAAAGCGGGAGAGGGAGAGACCCAGTACTTC
TRBD1	TRBV18	-	TRBJ1-5	CASSPRGQGARNQPQHF	TGTGCCAGCTCACCCCGGGGACAGGGTGCCCGAAATCAGCCCCAGCATTTT
-	TRBV19	-	TRBJ2-1	CASSESGAYNEQFF	TGTGCCAGTAGTGAGTCAGGGGCCTACAATGAGCAGTTCTTC
-	TRBV7-7	-	TRBJ2-5	CASSKQGRYQETQYF	TGTGCTAGCAGCAAACAGGGGAGGTACCAAGAGACCCAGTACTTC
-	TRBV5-8	-	TRBJ2-1	CASSSAVGPNEQFF	TGTGCCAGCAGCTCCGCAGTTGGTCCGAATGAGCAGTTCTTC
TRBD1	TRBV9	once	TRBJ2-7	CASSAYGTGGKDEQYF	TGTGCCAGCAGCGCTTATGGGACAGGGGGGAAGGACGAGCAGTACTTC
-	TRBV24-1	once	TRBJ2-3	CATSDFQVADTQYF	TGTGCCACCAGTGATTTTCAGGTTGCAGATACGCAGTATTTT
-	TRBV4-1	-	TRBJ2-1	CASSLTREDFYNEQFF	TGCGCCAGCAGCCTCACCCGCGAGGACTTCTACAATGAGCAGTTCTTC
TRBD1	TRBV5-6	-	TRBJ2-3	CASSLGTGGHTQYF	TGTGCCAGCAGCTTGGGGACAGGTGGGCATACGCAGTATTTT
TRBD2	TRBV29-1	-	TRBJ2-3	CSVARLATTDTQYF	TGCAGCGTTGCCCGACTAGCTACCACAGATACGCAGTATTTT
-	TRBV6-5	few	TRBJ2-7	CASRGQARDEQYF	TGTGCCAGCAGAGGACAAGCACGGGACGAGCAGTACTTC
-	TRBV18	-	TRBJ1-3	CASSPQGGDTIYF	TGTGCCAGCTCACCCCAGGGTGGGGACACCATATATTTT
TRBD2	TRBV3-1/TRBV3-2	-	TRBJ2-1	CASSLGTRYNEQFF	TGTGCCAGCAGCCTAGGGACTAGATACAATGAGCAGTTCTTC